The present T cell receptor beta chain was sequenced within a study of a mutant IDH1 vaccine in newly diagnosed glioma. Background on the study: Treated patients, averaging around 40 years, were around 60% male and about 40% female.

Study findings and constraints: Patients showed vaccine-induced immune responses at a rate of roughly 93%.

About this clone: The target antigen is unknown.

Time point meaning: baseline, week 1 (first vaccination visit). Noted treatment: pre-vaccination baseline after standard-of-care therapy. The CDR3 extends over 16 amino acids. Germline values: CDR1 MGHRA, CDR2 YSYEKL. V lost 3 bases to trimming and J lost 9 bases, with 23 bases between them. Assay: immunoSEQ multiplex PCR; the TCRdb copy retains only in-frame clones and omits some. Here the sample spans about 88,000 clones, roughly 80% being singletons. The TCR was taken from a man between 35 and 55 years old with glioma. Some clones in this sample may be carry-over from other donors' samples. The sample in question was PBMCs, obtained from a glioma patient treated with radiotherapy, temozolomide or both. The chain employs TRBV4-1 and TRBJ1-2, with D possibly matching TRBD1 (6 bases). CDR3 residues: CASSQMMDSGGRSYTF. The CDR3 DNA reads as TGCGCCAGCAGCCAGATGATGGACAGCGGGGGTCGAAGCTACACCTTC.